Detailed here is one T cell receptor beta chain. Other DNA sequences within the sample encode an identical CDR3. Here immunoSEQ multiplex PCR was the method, and the copy in TCRdb shows in-frame clones only, minus some. The repertoire consists of roughly 90,000 clones, with approximately 80% occurring once and the leading ten covering 10%. This specimen comes from a study of blood T cell repertoires in COVID-19. Study-wide background: T cells, B-cell-depleted T cells, or PBMCs provided the cDNA or gDNA that served as material.

V lost 5 bases and J lost 2; bases outside the gene matches: 3. Per germline, CDR1 KGHDR and CDR2 SFDVKD. The CDR3 runs 14 residues. V is TRBV24-1 and J is TRBJ1-1, with 8 bases identical to TRBD1. Sequenced sample: peripheral blood. This clonotype originated in a woman between 65 and 79 years old with acute or convalescent COVID-19. CDR3 region: CATSAGQGNTEAFF. Written as DNA, the CDR3 is TGTGCCACCAGTGCTGGACAGGGCAACACTGAAGCTTTCTTT.